The next 21 T cell receptor beta chains were all read from a single sample in a study of cytomegalovirus exposure and HLA in healthy donors. Sequenced by immunoSEQ multiplex PCR; TCRdb stores in-frame clones only, minus some. Among approximately 220,000 clones listed, over 70% were seen once. Sequencing was done on a sample of PBMCs. Receptor source: a woman aged 25 to 39 in good health and CMV-seropositive.

The chain combines TRBV7-9 with TRBJ2-1; 8 nucleotides match TRBD2. The CDR3 has 15 amino acids. V lost 7 bases, J lost 3 bases, and 8 bases stayed unmatched. Germline V lookup: CDR1 SEHNR, CDR2 FQNEAQ (reference sequence). CDR3 sequence reads: CASTASGSYYNEQFF. The CDR3 DNA reads as TGTGCCAGCACCGCGAGCGGGAGCTACTACAATGAGCAGTTCTTC.

The chain employs TRBV7-8 and TRBJ1-1; the D gene is possibly TRBD1 (6 bases). The ends were cut back, 4 bases at V and 4 bases at J, with 13 bases in the middle. The germline CDR1 and CDR2 sequences are SGHVS and FQNEAQ. This CDR3 region has 14 residues. The CDR3: CASSSKSTGTEAFF. For the CDR3, the DNA is TGTGCCAGCAGCTCCAAATCGACAGGCACTGAAGCTTTCTTT.

This chain uses TRBV28 with TRBJ2-1; D possibly corresponds to TRBD2 (5 bases). V lost 5 bases to trimming and J lost 3 bases, with 8 bases between them. This CDR3 is 13 amino acids long. CDR1 and CDR2 (germline): MDHEN, SYDVKM. This CDR3 reads CASSPRDYNEQFF. CDR3 bases: TGTGCCAGCAGTCCCCGGGACTACAATGAGCAGTTCTTC.

V is TRBV4-1 and J is TRBJ2-7; 7 positions agree with TRBD2. The CDR3 covers 16 residues. The J segment lost 0 bases and the V segment lost 0 bases, leaving 5 bases of the junction unmatched. In germline, CDR1 is MGHRA, CDR2 YSYEKL. The CDR3 loop is CASSQEALAASYEQYF. For the CDR3, the DNA is TGCGCCAGCAGCCAAGAGGCGCTAGCGGCCTCCTACGAGCAGTACTTC.

The J gene is TRBJ1-5, the V gene TRBV28; 10 bases map to TRBD1. This CDR3 contains 16 residues. V lost 2 bases and J lost 3; bases outside the gene matches: 4. From germline, CDR1 is MDHEN and CDR2 SYDVKM. The CDR3 nucleotides are TGTGCCAGCAGTTTACTGACAGGGGGCGTCAATCAGCCCCAGCATTTT. It translates to CASSLLTGGVNQPQHF.

The rearrangement joins TRBV27 to TRBJ2-7; tentative D call: TRBD1 (6 bases). This CDR3 has 13 amino acids. Deletions cut 5 bases from V and 5 bases from J, with 13 bases between. The germline V gene encodes CDR1 MNHEY and CDR2 SMNVEV (reference sequence). CDR3 nucleotides: TGTGCCAGCAGTACTTACAGGGTGAACGAGCAGTACTTC. Its protein is CASSTYRVNEQYF.

This clone was seen more than once but under ten times. The chain joins TRBV25-1 to TRBJ1-4; 9 bases are a match to TRBD1. This CDR3 spans 15 amino acids. Germline V lookup: CDR1 MGHDK, CDR2 SYGVNS. V lost 6 bases, J lost 6 bases, and 8 bases stayed unmatched. CDR3 nucleotide sequence: TGTGCCAGCAGGGAAACAGGGGGCGGAGATGAAAAACTGTTTTTT. This gives the protein CASRETGGGDEKLFF.

The chain has TRBV6-5 and TRBJ2-1, with a tentative D call TRBD2 (5 bases). The CDR3 is 12 residues long. V lost 5 bases and J 15 bases, leaving 17 bases between the germline ends. Germline V lookup: CDR1 MNHEY, CDR2 SVGAGI. The CDR3 DNA reads TGTGCCAGCAGTGACTTACTAGGCTTGAGGTTCTTC. It specifies CASSDLLGLRFF.

This chain connects TRBV2 to TRBJ2-1; TRBD1 agrees at 9 bases. CDR3 length equals 13 residues. With V trimmed by 6 bases and J by 7 bases, 4 bases remained unmatched. From germline, CDR1 is SNHLY and CDR2 FYNNEI. The CDR3 protein is CASRWDRENEQFF. Written as DNA, the CDR3 is TGTGCCAGCAGGTGGGACAGGGAAAATGAGCAGTTCTTC.

This clone was detected once. The gene calls are TRBV6-1 and TRBJ2-5; 7 bases agree with TRBD1. V dropped 6 bases and J dropped 2; count of bases not matched to a gene: 9. The CDR3 covers 15 residues. Germline CDR1 MNHNS, CDR2 SASEGT. The CDR3: CASSKLGTEQETQYF. The CDR3 DNA reads as TGTGCCAGCAGCAAGTTGGGGACAGAACAAGAGACCCAGTACTTC.

This clone was detected only once. The gene calls are TRBV5-1 and TRBJ2-1; TRBD1 is a possible D gene (6 bases). The CDR3 is made up of 14 amino acids. The V end was cut by 0 bases, the J end by 3 bases, with 7 bases between. The germline gives CDR1 SGHRS, CDR2 YFSETQ. The CDR3 nucleotides read TGCGCCAGCAGCTTGGCACAGGGCTACAATGAGCAGTTCTTC. This codes for CASSLAQGYNEQFF.

With regard to this clone: This sample also contains other DNA sequences that code for the same CDR3. This chain uses TRBV6-5 with TRBJ1-5; 9 nucleotides agree with TRBD1. This CDR3 has 14 amino acids. V was clipped by 4 bases and J by 4 bases; unmatched bases: 2. Per the germline V gene, CDR1 is MNHEY and CDR2 is SVGAGI. For the CDR3, the DNA is TGTGCCAGCAGTTCCGGACAGGGGAATCAGCCCCAGCATTTT. This encodes CASSSGQGNQPQHF.

V gene TRBV9 combines with J gene TRBJ1-4; maybe TRBD1 (5 bases). The V end lost 4 bases, the J end lost 8 bases, and 18 bases lay between the germline ends. Germline lookup yields CDR1 SGDLS and CDR2 YYNGEE. This CDR3 spans 15 amino acids. The CDR3 reads CASSPGGGIPEKLFF. CDR3 nucleotides: TGTGCCAGCAGCCCCGGGGGAGGGATACCCGAAAAACTGTTTTTT. Full variable domain (missing parts from reference TRBV9 and TRBJ1-4): DSGVTQTPKHLITATGQRVTLRCSPRSGDLSVYWYQQSLDQGLQFLIQYYNGEERAKGNILERFSAQQFPDLHSELNLSSLELGDSALYFCASSPGGGIPEKLFFGSGTQLSVL.

In this sample, this clone turned up a few times. The chain links TRBV4-1 to TRBJ1-2; 7 positions match TRBD1. The V gene end was trimmed by 0 bases and the J gene end by 4 bases; junction bases not matched to a gene: 14. Germline assignment: CDR1 MGHRA and CDR2 YSYEKL. This CDR3 has 18 residues. The CDR3 protein is CASSQDGRGRNPVYGYTF. The CDR3, as DNA: TGCGCCAGCAGCCAAGATGGGAGGGGGCGAAACCCGGTCTATGGCTACACCTTC.

This clone was recorded once. The V call is TRBV12-5, the J call TRBJ1-1; D ambiguous. The CDR3 contains 17 residues. V shed 1 base and J shed 5 bases, with 20 bases lying between them. The V gene's germline CDR1 is LGHNT and CDR2 FRNRAP. The CDR3 nucleotides read TGTGCTAGTGGTTTGGCACTAAATATCGGCAAAGGTACTGAAGCTTTCTTT. This codes for CASGLALNIGKGTEAFF.

V is TRBV2 and J is TRBJ1-5, with 8 bases matching TRBD1. CDR3 length equals 13 residues. Per the germline V gene, CDR1 is SNHLY and CDR2 is FYNNEI. In DNA form, the CDR3 reads TGTGCATCACAGGGACAGGGCAATCAGCCCCAGCATTTT. It encodes CASQGQGNQPQHF.

V gene TRBV18 combines with J gene TRBJ1-4; no clear D. Per germline, CDR1 KGHSH and CDR2 LQKENI. This CDR3 has 14 amino acids. Trimming stripped 1 base from V and 4 bases from J, with 7 bases between. CDR3 region: CASSPLRVNEKLFF. The DNA for the CDR3 is TGTGCCAGCTCACCACTACGGGTTAATGAAAAACTGTTTTTT.

This chain joins TRBV4-1 and TRBJ2-3; TRBD2 aligns across 9 bases. Germline values: CDR1 MGHRA, CDR2 YSYEKL. CDR3 size: 16 residues. V dropped 4 bases and J dropped 3; count of bases not matched to a gene: 8. The DNA of the CDR3 is TGCGCCAGCAGCCTGGTACTGAGCGGGGGGACAGATACGCAGTATTTT. This codes for CASSLVLSGGTDTQYF.

CDR3 sequence: CASSSKGRNEKLFF. Written as DNA, the CDR3 is TGTGCCAGCAGCTCCAAAGGGAGAAATGAAAAACTGTTTTTT. The chain couples TRBV5-6 to TRBJ1-4; D is ambiguous. V was trimmed by 3 bases and J by 5 bases, leaving 11 bases between them. The CDR3 is made up of 14 amino acids. CDR1 is SGHDT, CDR2 YYEEEE, per germline.

The genes are TRBV6-1 and TRBJ2-2, with TRBD1 identical over 7 bases. This CDR3 has 15 amino acids. Germline trimming cut 2 bases from V and 7 bases from J; bases unmatched to any gene: 7. The germline gives CDR1 MNHNS, CDR2 SASEGT. CDR3 nucleotides: TGTGCCAGCAGTGAACATACAGGGGACAGCGGGGAGCTGTTTTTT. Its protein is CASSEHTGDSGELFF.

This clone was found many times. V gene TRBV21-1 combines with J gene TRBJ2-6; TRBD2 is taken as the D call from the table, unchecked against the DNA. TRBV21-1 is marked as a pseudogene. This CDR3 has 15 residues. The CDR3 DNA is TGTGCCAGCAGCAAAAGGAGGGCTGGGGCCAACGTCCTGACTTTC. Amino acid sequence: CASSKRRAGANVLTF.